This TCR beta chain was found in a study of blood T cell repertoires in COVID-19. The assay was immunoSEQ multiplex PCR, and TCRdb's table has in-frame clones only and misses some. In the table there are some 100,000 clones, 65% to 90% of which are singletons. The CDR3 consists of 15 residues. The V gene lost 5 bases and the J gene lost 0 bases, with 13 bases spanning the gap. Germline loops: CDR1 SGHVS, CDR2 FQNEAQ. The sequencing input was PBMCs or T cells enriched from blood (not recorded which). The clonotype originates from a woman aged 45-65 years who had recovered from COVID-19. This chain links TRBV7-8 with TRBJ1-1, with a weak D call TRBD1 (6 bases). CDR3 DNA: TGTGCCAGCAGCCCGTTACAGGGCATGAACACTGAAGCTTTCTTT. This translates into CASSPLQGMNTEAFF.